The 20 T cell receptor beta chains listed next were all sequenced from one sample in a study of CDR3 diversity in severe acne. TCRdb reprocessed the PCR reads via MiXCR and lists one record per CDR3 protein. The sample contains approximately 97,000 distinct CDR3 sequences, roughly half of which appear only once. Specimen: blood. All receptors derive from a male donor with acne.

This clonotype was counted at least ten times. The CDR3 loop reads CASSPVGRFNQPQHF. The CDR3 DNA reads TGTGCCAGCAGCCCGGTGGGACGCTTCAATCAGCCCCAGCATTTT. The rearrangement joins TRBV7-2 to TRBJ1-5; the D gene is possibly TRBD1 (5 bases). This CDR3 contains 15 residues. CDR1 and CDR2 (germline): SGHTA, FQGNSA. Trimming removed 5 bases from V and 3 bases from J, with 14 bases in between.

Comment on this clonotype: A single base separates this from a much larger clone, so it may be a read error. The rearrangement links TRBV6-1 to TRBJ1-4; D call uncertain. Germline CDR1 and CDR2: MNHNS and SASEGT. The CDR3 is made up of 10 amino acids. The V end was cut by 8 bases, the J end by 5 bases, with 3 bases between. The CDR3 is CASGNEKLFF. The CDR3 bases are TGTGCCAGCGGGAATGAAAAACTGTTTTTT.

This clonotype was detected a few times. The gene calls are TRBV11-2 and TRBJ2-1; 10 bases fit TRBD2. Germline-derived CDR1 and CDR2 are SGHAT and FQNNGV. J was trimmed by 6 bases and V by 1 base; bases with no gene match: 6. The CDR3 has 16 amino acids. The CDR3 DNA follows: TGTGCCAGCAGCTTAGGGGGGACTAGCGTCAGCAATGAGCAGTTCTTC. It codes for CASSLGGTSVSNEQFF.

The J gene is TRBJ2-2, the V gene TRBV5-4; D uncertain. The CDR3 consists of 16 residues. CDR1 and CDR2 from the germline V gene are SGHNT and YYREEE (reference sequence). V lost 3 bases to trimming and J lost 4 bases, with 16 bases between them. The chain's CDR3 is CASSSKPESGTGELFF. The CDR3 nucleotides read TGTGCCAGCAGCTCGAAACCGGAGTCGGGCACCGGGGAGCTGTTTTTT.

This chain joins TRBV29-1 and TRBJ1-1; TRBD1 matches at 8 bases. This CDR3 has 13 residues. Trimming removed 4 bases from V and 4 bases from J; junction bases left unmatched: 5. Germline CDR1 is SQVTM and CDR2 is ANQGSEA. The CDR3 DNA sequence: TGCAGCGTTGGGTCGGGGACAGGCACTGAAGCTTTCTTT. It is translated as CSVGSGTGTEAFF. Supplemented by reference TRBV29-1 and TRBJ1-1, the full variable domain reads SAVISQKPSRDICQRGTSLTIQCQVDSQVTMMFWYRQQPGQSLTLIATANQGSEATYESGFVIDKFPISRPNLTFSTLTVSNMSPEDSSIYLCSVGSGTGTEAFFGQGTRLTVV.

This clonotype was counted at least ten times. The chain has TRBV7-9 and TRBJ2-3; 9 positions agree with TRBD2. Germline CDR1 SEHNR, CDR2 FQNEAQ (reference sequence). This CDR3 has 16 amino acids. V lost 5 bases, J lost 0 bases, and 6 bases stayed unmatched. CDR3 sequence (DNA): TGTGCCAGCAGCACAACTAGCGGGCAAAGCACAGATACGCAGTATTTT. Protein: CASSTTSGQSTDTQYF.

The rearrangement links TRBV5-8 to TRBJ2-1; 7 positions agree with TRBD1. The CDR3 covers 12 residues. Trimming cost V 5 bases and J 12 bases; bases outside gene matches: 8. The germline CDR1 and CDR2 sequences are SGHTS and YDEGEE. The CDR3 region is CASRTNRDRQFF. The DNA of the CDR3 is TGTGCCAGCAGAACAAACCGGGACAGGCAGTTCTTC.

The rearrangement links TRBV7-8 to TRBJ2-3; TRBD1 or TRBD2 may be the D gene (6 bases each). V lost 9 bases and J 2 bases, leaving 12 bases between the germline ends. The germline CDR1 and CDR2 sequences are SGHVS and FQNEAQ. The CDR3 extends over 13 amino acids. For the CDR3, the DNA is TGTGCCAGTTGGGGGGCCGTCACAGATACGCAGTATTTT. Amino acid sequence: CASWGAVTDTQYF.

J is TRBJ1-2 and V is TRBV20-1, with 12 bases aligning to TRBD1. The germline V gene has CDR1 DFQATT and CDR2 SNEGSKA (reference sequence). Trimming took 0 bases from V and 4 from J; bases not matched to a gene: 3. The CDR3 is 15 amino acids. The chain's CDR3 is CSAREGTGGRYGYTF. The CDR3 DNA reads as TGCAGTGCTAGAGAGGGGACAGGGGGCCGCTATGGCTACACCTTC.

The chain links TRBV9 to TRBJ2-3; 12 nucleotides align to TRBD2. J was trimmed by 4 bases and V by 4 bases; bases with no gene match: 7. CDR1 and CDR2 from the germline V gene are SGDLS and YYNGEE. The CDR3 is 16 residues long. The CDR3 DNA is TGTGCCAGCAGCTTAGTCCTAGCGGGAGGGCCAGATACGCAGTATTTT. Amino acid sequence: CASSLVLAGGPDTQYF.

This clonotype was picked up many times. This chain links TRBV5-4 with TRBJ2-5; possibly TRBD1 or TRBD2 for D (6 bases each). Germline-derived CDR1 and CDR2 are SGHNT and YYREEE (reference sequence). This CDR3 is built from 13 residues. V gave up 3 bases and J gave up 4 bases, with 10 bases separating them. Here the CDR3 reads CASSYGGGETQYF. DNA of the CDR3: TGTGCCAGCAGCTACGGAGGGGGAGAGACCCAGTACTTC.

This clonotype was detected a few times. The J gene is TRBJ1-3, the V gene TRBV11-1, with D unresolved. There are 13 residues in the CDR3. Germline V CDR1 and CDR2: SGHAT, FQDESV (reference sequence). Trimming pared 6 bases from V and 0 bases from J, leaving 6 bases between. Here the CDR3 reads CASRTLSGNTIYF. The CDR3 DNA is TGTGCCAGCAGGACCCTCTCTGGAAACACCATATATTTT.

This chain links TRBV7-2 with TRBJ1-1; unclear D gene. Trimming removed 5 bases at V and 3 bases at J, with 7 bases between. The CDR3 has 12 amino acids. Per the germline V gene, CDR1 is SGHTA and CDR2 is FQGNSA. The CDR3 coding sequence is TGTGCCAGCAGCCAACGGGACACTGAAGCTTTCTTT. It is translated as CASSQRDTEAFF.

There are a few counts of this clonotype. The chain joins TRBV28 to TRBJ1-3; a weak D match, TRBD1 (5 bases). The V end was cut by 1 base, the J end by 3 bases, with 7 bases between. Germline values: CDR1 MDHEN, CDR2 SYDVKM. This CDR3 is 14 amino acids long. The CDR3 loop is CASSLSGLGNTIYF. The CDR3 nucleotides are TGTGCCAGCAGTTTATCAGGGCTTGGAAACACCATATATTTT.

This clonotype was recorded many times. This chain connects TRBV7-9 to TRBJ2-3, with TRBD1 matching 11 bases. The CDR3 totals 16 residues. V lost 1 base and J lost 4; bases outside the gene matches: 4. The germline V gene has CDR1 SEHNR and CDR2 FQNEAQ (reference sequence). CDR3 region: CASSLVGQGVSDTQYF. CDR3 DNA: TGTGCCAGCAGCTTAGTGGGACAGGGGGTATCAGATACGCAGTATTTT.

CDR3 sequence (DNA): TGTGCCAGCAGCCGGTGGGGGTCGGATCAGCCCCAGCATTTT. Its protein is CASSRWGSDQPQHF. This chain connects TRBV11-2 to TRBJ1-5; possible D gene TRBD1, 5 bases. Germline V gene lookup returns CDR1 SGHAT and CDR2 FQNNGV. The CDR3 consists of 14 residues. V gave up 5 bases and J gave up 5 bases, with 13 bases separating them.

The rearrangement links TRBV7-9 to TRBJ1-4; possible D gene TRBD1, 6 bases. This CDR3 has 14 amino acids. Per the germline V gene, CDR1 is SEHNR and CDR2 is FQNEAQ (reference sequence). V shed 3 bases and J shed 6 bases, with 11 bases lying between them. The CDR3 loop reads CASSFGGADEKLFF. CDR3 DNA: TGTGCCAGCAGCTTCGGGGGCGCCGATGAAAAACTGTTTTTT.

The J gene is TRBJ1-1, the V gene TRBV13; D perhaps matches TRBD1 (5 bases). This CDR3 comprises 14 residues. Trimming cost V 8 bases and J 5 bases, with 18 bases left between them. Germline lookup yields CDR1 PRHDT and CDR2 FYEKMQ (reference sequence). The CDR3 spells CASGPGHVETEAFF. In DNA, the CDR3 is TGTGCCAGCGGCCCCGGACACGTGGAGACTGAAGCTTTCTTT. Supplemented by reference TRBV13 and TRBJ1-1, the full variable domain reads AAGVIQSPRHLIKEKRETATLKCYPIPRHDTVYWYQQGPGQDPQFLISFYEKMQSDKGSIPDRFSAQQFSDYHSELNMSSLELGDSALYFCASGPGHVETEAFFGQGTRLTVV.

The rearrangement joins TRBV24-1 to TRBJ1-2; 7 bases agree with TRBD1. Germline CDR1 is KGHDR and CDR2 is SFDVKD. V shed 8 bases, J shed 4 bases, and the junction held 6 bases outside the gene matches. The CDR3 is made up of 13 amino acids. The CDR3 DNA follows: TGTGCCACCAAGACAGGGACCCTCTATGGCTACACCTTC. It yields the protein CATKTGTLYGYTF.

This chain connects TRBV9 to TRBJ2-7, with D unresolved. The CDR3 runs 14 residues. Trimming pared 2 bases from V and 4 bases from J, leaving 13 bases between. The germline V gene has CDR1 SGDLS and CDR2 YYNGEE. The CDR3 region is CASSVGTLGYEQYF. CDR3 nucleotide sequence: TGTGCCAGCAGCGTTGGCACGCTAGGGTACGAGCAGTACTTC.